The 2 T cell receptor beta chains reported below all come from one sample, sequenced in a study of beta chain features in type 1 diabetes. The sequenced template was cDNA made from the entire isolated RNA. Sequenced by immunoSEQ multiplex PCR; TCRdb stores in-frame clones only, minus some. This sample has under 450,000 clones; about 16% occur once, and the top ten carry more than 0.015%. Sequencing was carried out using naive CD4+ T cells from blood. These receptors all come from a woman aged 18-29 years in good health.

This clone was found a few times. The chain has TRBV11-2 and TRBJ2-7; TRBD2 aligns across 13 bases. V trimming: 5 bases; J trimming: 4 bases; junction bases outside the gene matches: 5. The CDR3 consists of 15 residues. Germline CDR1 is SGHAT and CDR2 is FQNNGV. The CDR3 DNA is TGTGCCAGCAGCCTCGGGACTAGCGGGGCTTACGAGCAGTACTTC. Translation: CASSLGTSGAYEQYF.

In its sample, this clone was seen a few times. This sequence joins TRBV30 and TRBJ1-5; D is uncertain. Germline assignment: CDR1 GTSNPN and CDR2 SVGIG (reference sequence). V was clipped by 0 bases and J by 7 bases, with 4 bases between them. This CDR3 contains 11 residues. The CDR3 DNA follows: TGTGCCTGGAGTGTACAACAGCCCCAGCATTTT. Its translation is CAWSVQQPQHF.